This T cell receptor beta chain was sequenced during a study of cytomegalovirus exposure and HLA in healthy donors. Study background: Of more than 350 genotyped donors, about 81% clustered with self-reported Caucasian donors.

A multiplex PCR was run with 60 Vbeta primers and 13 Jbeta primers. Profiled with immunoSEQ multiplex PCR; TCRdb holds only in-frame clones, not every one. This sample carries some 120,000 clones, around 70% of them seen once, and the ten largest clones take 1.5% to 2%. This CDR3 comprises 17 residues. V lost 1 base and J lost 5; bases outside the gene matches: 6. The V gene's germline CDR1 is SGHRS and CDR2 YFSETQ. A remark on this clone: The target antigen is unknown.

Findings of the study overall: Presence/absence analyses rested on an assumption that sequencing depth was roughly uniform across donors. Associated with cytomegalovirus, according to the listing, were around 170 TCR beta chains. Another analysis was done later, and it associated 17,000 or so TCR beta sequences with HLA alleles at 0.05 false discovery rate.

The sequence came from a woman aged 18 to 35 in good health and CMV-seronegative. This rearrangement joins TRBV5-1 to TRBJ1-6; 10 bases are a match to TRBD1. The sequenced sample was PBMCs. This chain's CDR3 is CASSLLGTGANNSPLHF. Here the CDR3 DNA reads TGCGCCAGCAGCTTGTTGGGGACAGGGGCTAATAATTCACCCCTCCACTTT. The full variable domain, with the rest looked up from reference TRBV5-1 and TRBJ1-6, is KAGVTQTPRYLIKTRGQQVTLSCSPISGHRSVSWYQQTPGQGLQFLFEYFSETQRNKGNFPGRFSGRQFSNSRSEMNVSTLELGDSALYLCASSLLGTGANNSPLHFGNGTRLTVT.